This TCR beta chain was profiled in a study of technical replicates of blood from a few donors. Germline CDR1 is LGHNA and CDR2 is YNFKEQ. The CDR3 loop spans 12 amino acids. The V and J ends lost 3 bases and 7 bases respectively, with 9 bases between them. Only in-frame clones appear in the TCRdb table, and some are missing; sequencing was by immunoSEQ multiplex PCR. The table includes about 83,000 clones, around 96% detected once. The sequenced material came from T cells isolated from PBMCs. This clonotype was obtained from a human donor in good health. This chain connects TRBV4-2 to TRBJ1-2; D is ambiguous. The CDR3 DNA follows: TGTGCCAGCAGCCACGAGCGGCTTGGCTACACCTTC. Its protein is CASSHERLGYTF.